This TCR beta chain was sequenced for a study of T cell repertoires in cytomegalovirus infection. About this clonotype: Its antigen is undetermined.

The CDR3 contains 16 residues. V shed 2 bases, J shed 0 bases, and the junction held 6 bases outside the gene matches. The germline V gene has CDR1 MNHEY and CDR2 SVGAGI. TCRdb used MiXCR to reprocess the reads, holding one entry per CDR3 protein. The repertoire consists of approximately 110,000 distinct CDR3 sequences, with about 32% occurring once and the leading ten covering 58%. The chain combines TRBV6-5 with TRBJ1-1; 7 nucleotides align to TRBD1. This TCR came from a human donor in good health (CMV status not recorded). Some clones in this sample may be carry-over from other donors' samples. Here the sequenced sample was CD8+ T cells from cultured PBMCs, taken from culture after CMV antigen stimulation. Here the CDR3 DNA reads TGTGCCAGCAGTTACACCCGGGACAGCTTGAACACTGAAGCTTTCTTT. It encodes CASSYTRDSLNTEAFF.